This is a list of T cell receptor beta chains from one sample in a study of T cells in Graves' hyperthyroidism and ophthalmopathy. TCRdb independently ran MiXCR on the multiplex PCR reads; one entry per CDR3 protein. The table has approximately 490,000 distinct CDR3 sequences, about 20% seen once. Specimen: blood. The receptors derive from a woman in her 70s with Graves' ophthalmopathy. Both conserved end residues are part of each CDR3. Each record gives: clone size, D gene, J gene, V gene, CDR3 DNA, CDR3 protein. D genes are given only for firm matches. For some rows the clone size is stated as once, few or many, or as a class when expanded; others skip it.

>few|-|TRBJ1-5|TRBV6-1
TGTGCCAGCCGGCCTTGGGAGAATCAGCCCCAGCATTTT
CASRPWENQPQHF
>few|TRBD2|TRBJ2-7|TRBV6-1
TGTGCCAGCAGGGCAGAAGGCGGGAGGGCCTACGAGCAGTACTTC
CASRAEGGRAYEQYF
>few|TRBD1|TRBJ2-7|TRBV27
TGTGCCAGCAGCACCTTGTTAGGGACAGTATACGAGCAGTACTTC
CASSTLLGTVYEQYF
>-|-|TRBJ2-3|TRBV5-1
TGCGCCAGCCGCCAGGGAGCAGATACGCAGTATTTT
CASRQGADTQYF
>many|-|TRBJ2-7|TRBV6-1
TGTGCCAGCAGTGAACTCCCTTTTCCTCCCGGGGCATACGAGCAGTACTTC
CASSELPFPPGAYEQYF
>many|-|TRBJ2-1|TRBV7-3
TGTGCCAGCAGTTACACCGAGGGCCAGCAGTTCTTC
CASSYTEGQQFF
>-|-|TRBJ1-2|TRBV10-3
TGTGCCACCGGAGGCATCTATGGCTACACCTTC
CATGGIYGYTF
>-|-|TRBJ2-7|TRBV6-1
TGTGCCAGCAGTCGGGACGGGTTTGGGGGCGAGCAGTACTTC
CASSRDGFGGEQYF
>many|TRBD2|TRBJ2-7|TRBV7-2
TGTGCCAGCAGCCCACTAGCGGGAGCTCAGTACGAGCAGTACTTC
CASSPLAGAQYEQYF
>few|-|TRBJ2-4|TRBV6-1
TGTGCCAGCAGTGAAGTTGGGATAGCCAAAAACATTCAGTACTTC
CASSEVGIAKNIQYF
>-|-|TRBJ2-7|TRBV6-1
TGTGCCAGCAGTGCCGACAAGATCTCCTACGAGCAGTACTTC
CASSADKISYEQYF
>many|-|TRBJ2-3|TRBV28
TGTGCCAGCAGTTTATGGGCAGGGGCAAGCACAGATACGCAGTATTTT
CASSLWAGASTDTQYF
>many|TRBD1|TRBJ2-6|TRBV28
TGTGCCAGCAGCAGACAGGGGGCAACCGGGGCCAACGTCCTGACTTTC
CASSRQGATGANVLTF
>many|TRBD2|TRBJ2-7|TRBV6-1
TGTGCCAGCAGTGGTACAGGACTAGCGGGAGGGCCTCGGGAGCAGTACTTC
CASSGTGLAGGPREQYF
>many|-|TRBJ1-1|TRBV20-1
TGCAGTGCTAGTGGTTACACTGAAGCTTTCTTT
CSASGYTEAFF
>few|-|TRBJ2-1|TRBV10-1
TGCGCCAGCAGTGACCCCCCTGCCACGGAGCAGTTCTTC
CASSDPPATEQFF
>-|TRBD2|TRBJ2-1|TRBV18
TGTGCCAGCTCACTAAAGACGCACCCGGGACTAGCGGGCCATGAGCAGTTCTTC
CASSLKTHPGLAGHEQFF
>-|-|TRBJ2-5|TRBV29-1
TGCAGCGTTGAACCGACACTCCCTAGGGAAGAGACCCAGTACTTC
CSVEPTLPREETQYF
>few|-|TRBJ2-2|TRBV6-1
TGTGCCAGCAGTCCCGGGATTCAGAACACCGGGGAGCTGTTTTTT
CASSPGIQNTGELFF
>few|TRBD1|TRBJ2-2|TRBV29-1
TGCAGCGTGTCAACTGGGACAGGGGGCGCGGTTGGGGAGCTGTTTTTT
CSVSTGTGGAVGELFF
>few|-|TRBJ1-1|TRBV7-2
TGTGCCAGCAGCGCGAACAGTCTAAACACTGAAGCTTTCTTT
CASSANSLNTEAFF
>-|-|TRBJ1-3|TRBV6-2/TRBV6-3
TGTGCCAGCAGTGACTCGGGACACTCTGGAAACACCGTATATTTT
CASSDSGHSGNTVYF
>-|TRBD2|TRBJ2-3|TRBV3-1
TGTGCCAGCAGCCACAGGACTAGCGGGTTTGGGGATACGCAGTATTTT
CASSHRTSGFGDTQYF
>once|TRBD1|TRBJ2-1|TRBV2
TGTGCCAGCCGGGGGACAGGCTCCAATGAGCAGTTCTTC
CASRGTGSNEQFF
>many|-|TRBJ1-1|TRBV29-1
TGCAGCGCTGAATCGAGGTTCCAGAACACTGAAGCTTTCTTT
CSAESRFQNTEAFF
>-|TRBD1|TRBJ1-1|TRBV5-4
TGTGCCAGCAGCTTGGCCACGGGACAGGGCGCTGAAGCTTTCTTT
CASSLATGQGAEAFF
>many|-|TRBJ2-5|TRBV15
TGTGCCACCAGCGGACAACCAGGGATGGGGGAAGAGACCCAGTACTTC
CATSGQPGMGEETQYF
>-|TRBD1|TRBJ2-3|TRBV3-1
TGTGCCAGCAGCCAAGGGGCAGGGGGTTTAGGCACAGATACGCAGTATTTT
CASSQGAGGLGTDTQYF
>few|TRBD1|TRBJ2-1|TRBV10-1
TGCGCCAGCAGTGAGATGGGACAGCGAAAAGCGCAGTTCTTC
CASSEMGQRKAQFF
>few|-|TRBJ2-3|TRBV28
TGTGCCAGCAGGCCCCTCTCTAGTTATTCCCCCACAGATACGCAGTATTTT
CASRPLSSYSPTDTQYF
>-|TRBD2|TRBJ2-2|TRBV6-1
TGTGCCAGCAGTGAGACTAGCTTTCCCGGGGAGCTGTTTTTT
CASSETSFPGELFF
>few|-|TRBJ2-6|TRBV6-2/TRBV6-3
TGTGCCAGCAGAGAAAGTTACTCTGGGGCCAACGTCCTGACTTTC
CASRESYSGANVLTF
>many|-|TRBJ2-5|TRBV27
TGTGCCAGCAGTTACTCAGGGTATCAAGAGACCCAGTACTTC
CASSYSGYQETQYF
>few|-|TRBJ2-7|TRBV6-1
TGTGCCAGCAGTGAAGCAGGTTGGGCAGCCTCAGACTACGAGCAGTACTTC
CASSEAGWAASDYEQYF
>few|-|TRBJ2-5|TRBV20-1
TGCAGTGCTAGGACTTGGGACTCTTCCGCGACCCAGTACTTC
CSARTWDSSATQYF
>few|-|TRBJ1-1|TRBV30
TGTGCCTGGAGTGTACTAGAGGACACTGAAGCTTTCTTT
CAWSVLEDTEAFF
>few|-|TRBJ1-1|TRBV5-5
TGTGCCAGCAGCTTGGGTGCAGGGGTCGAAACTGAAGCTTTCTTT
CASSLGAGVETEAFF
>many|TRBD1|TRBJ1-5|TRBV3-1
TGTGCCAGCAGTCGTACAGGGGGCGGTCAGCCCCAGCATTTT
CASSRTGGGQPQHF
>many|-|TRBJ2-7|TRBV28
TGTGCCAGCAGTTACCCCCCAGACAGGAGATCCTACGAGCAGTACTTC
CASSYPPDRRSYEQYF
>-|TRBD2|TRBJ2-7|TRBV7-2
TGCGCCAGCAGCCCGACGGACGGGAGGGGCGAGCAGTACTTC
CASSPTDGRGEQYF
>-|-|TRBJ2-7|TRBV5-1
TGCGCCAGCAGCCCTAGCAGCAATTACACCTACGAGCAGTACTTC
CASSPSSNYTYEQYF
>-|-|TRBJ1-3|TRBV4-2
TGTGCCAGCAGCCAAGAGCTAGGGACTGGAAACACCATATATTTT
CASSQELGTGNTIYF
>-|TRBD2|TRBJ2-5|TRBV3-1
TGTGCCAGCAGCCATAGGACTAGCGGGAAGAGCGAGACCCAGTACTTC
CASSHRTSGKSETQYF
>few|-|TRBJ1-2|TRBV12-3/TRBV12-4
TGTGCCAGCAGTTTATTCGAAACAGGCTATGGCTACACCTTC
CASSLFETGYGYTF
>-|-|TRBJ2-7|TRBV10-2
TGCGCCAGCAGTGAGCCGAGCCGTATAAACTCCTACGAGCAGTACTTC
CASSEPSRINSYEQYF
>few|-|TRBJ2-7|TRBV20-1
TGCAGTGCTAGAACCGGGACTCCTTCCTACGAGCAGTACTTC
CSARTGTPSYEQYF
>many|-|TRBJ2-3|TRBV2
TGTGCCAGCGGTCCGCTTTTAAGCACAGATACGCAGTATTTT
CASGPLLSTDTQYF
>many|TRBD2|TRBJ2-3|TRBV29-1
TGCAGCGTTCATATTAGCGGGAGAACCGCAGATACGCAGTATTTT
CSVHISGRTADTQYF
>few|TRBD2|TRBJ2-7|TRBV7-2
TGTGCCAGCAGCTTAATAGCGGGAGGACCAATAACCTACGAGCAGTACTTC
CASSLIAGGPITYEQYF
>few|-|TRBJ2-3|TRBV5-1
TGCGCCAGCAGCGTCGGGACAATAAGCACAGATACGCAGTATTTT
CASSVGTISTDTQYF
>few|-|TRBJ2-2|TRBV30
TGTGCCTGGAACTTCGCGAACACCGGGGAGCTGTTTTTT
CAWNFANTGELFF